The 27 T cell receptor beta chains below all came from one sample that was sequenced in a study of T-cell memory formation after mild COVID-19. From the 5' RACE reads, TCRdb called clonotypes with MiXCR, one entry per CDR3 protein. The repertoire holds 150,000 to 200,000 distinct CDR3 sequences, 20% to 25% seen once, with more than 20% in the top ten. The sequencing sample was made of PBMCs or a T cell subset sorted from them (not recorded which). All receptors derive from an adult woman who had mild COVID-19 (a few samples of this study predate the infection). Cell type and time point are not known.

This clonotype was observed a single time. The CDR3 loop is CSAIPLFGGGTEAFF. In nucleotides, the CDR3 is TGCAGTGCTATTCCCCTCTTTGGGGGTGGGACTGAAGCTTTCTTT. V and J are TRBV20-1 and TRBJ1-1, with TRBD1 as a possible D gene (5 bases). Trimming took 4 bases from V and 5 from J, leaving 20 bases between them. The CDR3 sequence is 15 residues long. CDR1 and CDR2 (germline): DFQATT, SNEGSKA (reference sequence).

This clonotype turned up a few times. The chain couples TRBV20-1 to TRBJ2-7; 8 bases are a match to TRBD2. This CDR3 contains 13 residues. V was clipped by 5 bases and J by 1 base; unmatched bases: 4. The germline V gene has CDR1 DFQATT and CDR2 SNEGSKA (reference sequence). CDR3 coding DNA: TGCAGTGCTGGGACTAGTGGATCCTACGAGCAGTACTTC. It codes for CSAGTSGSYEQYF.

This chain connects TRBV30 to TRBJ2-7, with 11 positions matching TRBD1. The CDR3 runs to 14 residues. The V gene's germline CDR1 is GTSNPN and CDR2 SVGIG (reference sequence). Losses at the gene ends were 3 bases for V and 5 bases for J; bases not matched to a gene: 6. The CDR3 nucleotides are TGTGCCTGGAGCCCGGGACAGGGGGGCCACGAGCAGTACTTC. Amino acids: CAWSPGQGGHEQYF.

V gene TRBV11-3 combines with J gene TRBJ1-2, with TRBD1 as a possible D gene (5 bases). V was pared by 2 bases and J by 3 bases, with 13 bases between. Germline lookup yields CDR1 SGHNT and CDR2 YENEEA. This CDR3 comprises 15 residues. This CDR3 reads CASSLSGRSYYGYTF. Here the CDR3 DNA reads TGTGCCAGCAGCTTATCGGGACGGTCCTACTATGGCTACACCTTC.

This clonotype was seen more than once but under ten times. The chain recombines TRBV24-1 with TRBJ1-2; 8 nucleotides match TRBD1. The CDR3 totals 14 residues. Germline CDR1 KGHDR, CDR2 SFDVKD. V trimming: 3 bases; J trimming: 3 bases; junction bases outside the gene matches: 2. The CDR3 spells CATSDRTGYYGYTF. In DNA, the CDR3 is TGTGCCACCAGTGATCGGACAGGGTACTATGGCTACACCTTC.

There are a few counts of this clonotype. The rearrangement joins TRBV11-2 to TRBJ2-5; D may match TRBD1 or TRBD2 (5 bases each). The germline V and J ends were trimmed by 1 base and 10 bases, with 22 bases remaining between them. Germline-derived CDR1 and CDR2 are SGHAT and FQNNGV. The CDR3 runs 16 residues. CDR3 sequence: CASSLVGRLGVGVQYF. CDR3 bases: TGTGCCAGCAGCTTAGTCGGCAGGCTGGGGGTCGGTGTCCAGTACTTC. Full variable domain (rest looked up from reference TRBV11-2 and TRBJ2-5): EAGVAQSPRYKIIEKRQSVAFWCNPISGHATLYWYQQILGQGPKLLIQFQNNGVVDDSQLPKDRFSAERLKGVDSTLKIQPAKLEDSAVYLCASSLVGRLGVGVQYFGPGTRLLVL.

The CDR3 DNA reads TGTGCCAGCAGCTTAGCCGTCGCCAGATCGAACACTGAAGCTTTCTTT. It encodes CASSLAVARSNTEAFF. This chain uses TRBV7-9 with TRBJ1-1; D not resolved. There are 16 residues in the CDR3. The V gene lost 0 bases and the J gene lost 1 base, with 12 bases spanning the gap. Germline assignment: CDR1 SEHNR and CDR2 FQNEAQ (reference sequence).

This clonotype occurred once. The chain carries TRBV20-1 and TRBJ2-7; 11 nucleotides agree with TRBD2. CDR3 length equals 16 residues. Germline CDR1 and CDR2: DFQATT and SNEGSKA (reference sequence). V lost 4 bases and J lost 5; bases outside the gene matches: 13. The CDR3 is CSANPTTSGRTNEQYF. CDR3 DNA: TGCAGTGCTAATCCCACCACTAGCGGGAGAACCAACGAGCAGTACTTC.

This clonotype has more than one count but fewer than ten. The CDR3 nucleotides read TGTGCCAGTACCTATCGCGGCTACACTGAAGCTTTCTTT. As protein: CASTYRGYTEAFF. The chain carries TRBV19 and TRBJ1-1; unclear D gene. The germline CDR1 and CDR2 sequences are LNHDA and SQIVND (reference sequence). Trimming removed 7 bases at V and 3 bases at J, with 12 bases between. The CDR3 runs 13 residues.

The table lists this clonotype with a few counts. The chain recombines TRBV6-4 with TRBJ2-1, with D tentatively TRBD1 or TRBD2 (5 bases each). Trimming left V 3 bases short and J 6 bases short, with 12 bases between. Germline values: CDR1 MRHNA, CDR2 SNTAGT. CDR3 length equals 14 residues. The CDR3 region is CASSEGETSNEQFF. In DNA, the CDR3 is TGTGCCAGCAGTGAAGGGGAAACTAGCAATGAGCAGTTCTTC.

The chain combines TRBV6-1 with TRBJ1-5, with D unresolved. Trimming took 6 bases from V and 1 from J, leaving 13 bases between them. CDR1 and CDR2 from the germline V gene are MNHNS and SASEGT. This CDR3 comprises 15 residues. For the CDR3, the DNA is TGTGCCAGCAGAGGAGTACCGGAGAGCAATCAGCCCCAGCATTTT. It is translated as CASRGVPESNQPQHF.

This clonotype occurred a few times. V gene TRBV7-9 combines with J gene TRBJ1-6; 7 bases are a match to TRBD1. CDR1 and CDR2 (germline): SEHNR, FQNEAQ (reference sequence). V gave up 4 bases and J gave up 7 bases; unmatched junction bases: 10. This CDR3 contains 16 residues. This CDR3 is CASSSPSQGLNSPLHF. CDR3 nucleotide sequence: TGTGCCAGCAGCTCACCTTCACAGGGGTTGAATTCACCCCTCCACTTT.

This clonotype was counted only a few times. This chain connects TRBV29-1 to TRBJ2-1; TRBD2 matches at 11 bases. Germline V gene sequence: CDR1 SQVTM, CDR2 ANQGSEA. The trim removed 6 bases at V and 1 base at J, leaving 8 bases unmatched. The CDR3 covers 16 residues. CDR3 DNA sequence: TGCAGCGTCAAGGGGGGGACTAGCGGATCCTACAATGAGCAGTTCTTC. As protein: CSVKGGTSGSYNEQFF.

The V call is TRBV7-6, the J call TRBJ2-2; D is unresolved. V was pared by 3 bases and J by 2 bases, with 10 bases between. The CDR3 extends over 15 amino acids. Per the germline V gene, CDR1 is SGHVS and CDR2 is FNYEAQ. CDR3 nucleotide sequence: TGTGCCAGCAGCTTTTTGGGCAGAAACACCGGGGAGCTGTTTTTT. The encoded protein is CASSFLGRNTGELFF.

The table lists this clonotype with a few counts. The J gene is TRBJ2-7, the V gene TRBV14, with 11 bases aligning to TRBD2. Unmatched junction bases numbered 11, after V lost 2 bases and J lost 2 bases. This CDR3 has 18 residues. Germline V gene lookup returns CDR1 SGHDN and CDR2 FVKESK. This chain's CDR3 is CASSQYLAGGPAAYEQYF. The CDR3 DNA reads TGTGCCAGCAGCCAATACCTAGCGGGAGGCCCCGCCGCCTACGAGCAGTACTTC.

The chain recombines TRBV5-1 with TRBJ2-1; 8 bases are a match to TRBD2. The germline V gene has CDR1 SGHRS and CDR2 YFSETQ. J was trimmed by 5 bases and V by 3 bases; bases with no gene match: 4. The CDR3 length is 14 residues. The CDR3 sequence is CASSWREAHNEQFF. CDR3 in DNA: TGCGCCAGCAGCTGGCGGGAGGCACACAATGAGCAGTTCTTC.

The chain joins TRBV4-1 to TRBJ2-1, with 8 bases that match TRBD2. With 3 bases clipped from V and 7 bases from J, the junction kept 11 bases outside the gene matches. The CDR3 contains 16 residues. The germline CDR1 and CDR2 sequences are MGHRA and YSYEKL. In DNA, the CDR3 is TGCGCCAGCAGCCACCAGTGGGGACTAGAAAGGAATGAGCAGTTCTTC. As protein: CASSHQWGLERNEQFF.

A few counts support this clonotype. The chain has TRBV9 and TRBJ1-6, with D unclear. The CDR3 sequence is 14 residues long. Germline V lookup: CDR1 SGDLS, CDR2 YYNGEE. The germline V and J ends were trimmed by 3 bases and 4 bases, with 8 bases remaining between them. The CDR3 region is CASSASRYNSPLHF. The DNA for the CDR3 is TGTGCCAGCAGCGCCAGCCGGTATAATTCACCCCTCCACTTT.

V usage is TRBV9 and J usage is TRBJ2-2; 9 bases are a match to TRBD2. After removal of 1 base from V and 0 bases from J, the junction contained 13 bases not matched to a gene. This CDR3 has 20 residues. The germline V gene encodes CDR1 SGDLS and CDR2 YYNGEE. In DNA form, the CDR3 reads TGTGCCAGCAGCGTAACCCGGGGGCTAGCGGGGCCAGCGAACACCGGGGAGCTGTTTTTT. Protein sequence: CASSVTRGLAGPANTGELFF.

This clonotype has only a few counts. CDR3 in amino acids: CASSLVGGQGAEQFF. The CDR3 nucleotides are TGTGCCAGCAGCTTAGTAGGGGGACAGGGAGCTGAGCAGTTCTTC. The V call is TRBV7-2, the J call TRBJ2-1; 9 positions agree with TRBD1. CDR1 SGHTA and CDR2 FQGNSA come from the germline V gene. The CDR3 sequence is 15 residues long. Losses at the gene ends were 1 base for V and 9 bases for J; bases not matched to a gene: 7.

The rearrangement joins TRBV24-1 to TRBJ2-7; no clear D. CDR1 KGHDR and CDR2 SFDVKD come from the germline V gene. Trimming removed 3 bases at V and 2 bases at J, with 19 bases between. The CDR3 runs 17 residues. CDR3 loop: CATSDREQPNSAYEQYF. The DNA of the CDR3 is TGTGCCACCAGTGATCGAGAACAGCCGAATTCAGCCTACGAGCAGTACTTC.

The chain is built from TRBV11-2 and TRBJ2-1; D is ambiguous. V was cut by 7 bases and J by 0 bases, with 13 bases left in between. The CDR3 sequence is 15 residues long. Germline V gene lookup returns CDR1 SGHAT and CDR2 FQNNGV. Here the CDR3 DNA reads TGTGCCAGCACCATCTTCAGAAGCTCCTACAATGAGCAGTTCTTC. This encodes CASTIFRSSYNEQFF.

This clonotype was counted a few times. V and J are TRBV12-3 or TRBV12-4 and TRBJ1-4; perhaps TRBD1 as D (5 bases). This CDR3 comprises 16 residues. Between the trimmed V and J ends, which lost 5 bases and 7 bases, there was a span of 20 bases. For the CDR3, the DNA is TGTGCCAGCAGTCCTCTGGGGGTGGGGCTGGGTGAAAAACTGTTTTTT. As protein: CASSPLGVGLGEKLFF.

The rearrangement links TRBV13 to TRBJ1-1; no reliable D call. The CDR3 runs to 15 residues. Germline V gene data show CDR1 as PRHDT and CDR2 as FYEKMQ (reference sequence). Trimming took off 5 bases at V and 2 bases at J, with 15 bases between the two ends. CDR3 region: CASSTLNGVNTEAFF. CDR3 in DNA: TGTGCCAGCAGCACCCTAAACGGTGTAAACACTGAAGCTTTCTTT.

This rearrangement joins TRBV4-3 to TRBJ2-3; 9 bases map to TRBD1. The V gene's germline CDR1 is LGHNA and CDR2 YSLEER. V gave up 0 bases and J gave up 5 bases; unmatched junction bases: 6. The CDR3 loop spans 16 amino acids. CDR3 nucleotides: TGCGCCAGCAGCCAAGATCGGGACAGGGAAGTAGATACGCAGTATTTT. As protein: CASSQDRDREVDTQYF.

This clonotype appeared a few times. The J gene is TRBJ2-2, the V gene TRBV30; TRBD1 matches at 8 bases. The junction had 6 bases not matched to a gene; V was cut back by 6 bases and J by 0 bases. The CDR3 spans 15 residues. Germline V gene data show CDR1 as GTSNPN and CDR2 as SVGIG (reference sequence). The CDR3 loop is CACTTQGANTGELFF. The CDR3 coding sequence is TGTGCCTGTACAACACAGGGGGCGAACACCGGGGAGCTGTTTTTT.

The chain links TRBV11-2 to TRBJ2-1, with a tentative D call TRBD2 (6 bases). The germline CDR1 and CDR2 sequences are SGHAT and FQNNGV. The CDR3 covers 12 residues. Trimming took 2 bases from V and 13 from J, leaving 12 bases between them. CDR3 sequence reads: CASSLRGTNQFF. DNA for the CDR3: TGTGCCAGCAGCTTACGCGGGACGAATCAGTTCTTC.